One sample yielded the 30 T cell receptor beta chains listed below, sequenced in a study of cytomegalovirus exposure and HLA in healthy donors. Vbeta (60) and Jbeta (13) primers were used in the PCR. Data came from immunoSEQ multiplex PCR; TCRdb stores just in-frame clones and leaves some out. Of 150,000 to 200,000 clones in the sample, about 83% are singletons; the top ten hold less than 2%. Sequencing input: PBMCs. Every receptor here comes from a man aged 35 to 55 in good health and CMV-seropositive.

This clone occurred once. V usage is TRBV7-9 and J usage is TRBJ2-7; TRBD1 matches 8 bases. CDR1 SEHNR and CDR2 FQNEAQ come from the germline V gene (reference sequence). The length of the CDR3 is 14 residues. The V gene end was trimmed by 5 bases and the J gene end by 3 bases; junction bases not matched to a gene: 6. CDR3 sequence (DNA): TGTGCCAGCAGCCTGGGACAGGAAAGCTACGAGCAGTACTTC. This sequence encodes CASSLGQESYEQYF. The entire variable domain, with the rest obtained from reference TRBV7-9 and TRBJ2-7, is as follows: DTGVSQNPRHKITKRGQNVTFRCDPISEHNRLYWYRQTLGQGPEFLTYFQNEAQLEKSRLLSDRFSAERPKGSFSTLEIQRTEQGDSAMYLCASSLGQESYEQYFGPGTRLTVT.

About this clone itself: One end of the junction does not line up with germline, which may come from a read error. The CDR3 sequence is CAGSLKTQGEQYF. The CDR3 DNA follows: TGTGCCGGCAGCTTAAAGACTCAGGGCGAGCAGTACTTC. V gene TRBV11-2 combines with J gene TRBJ2-7; tentative D call: TRBD1 (5 bases). The CDR3 is 13 residues long. The germline CDR1 and CDR2 sequences are SGHAT and FQNNGV.

CDR3 sequence: CASSSQTSAYNEQFF. The CDR3 coding sequence is TGCGCCAGCAGCTCCCAGACTAGCGCGTACAATGAGCAGTTCTTC. The chain uses TRBV4-1 and TRBJ2-1; 8 bases map to TRBD2. Germline-derived CDR1 and CDR2 are MGHRA and YSYEKL. V was pared by 5 bases and J by 4 bases, with 7 bases of the junction left unmatched. The CDR3 extends over 15 amino acids.

Concerning this clone itself: Additional DNA sequences in this sample encode the identical CDR3. This rearrangement joins TRBV28 to TRBJ1-1; TRBD1 is a possible D gene (5 bases). This CDR3 has 14 amino acids. CDR1 is MDHEN and CDR2 is SYDVKM in the germline V gene. Trimming took off 5 bases at V and 1 base at J, with 11 bases between the two ends. CDR3 sequence (DNA): TGTGCCAGCAGTGGCTTTCAGGGGAACACTGAAGCTTTCTTT. Translation: CASSGFQGNTEAFF.

This chain uses TRBV30 with TRBJ2-3; D is possibly TRBD2 (7 bases). Germline CDR1 is GTSNPN and CDR2 is SVGIG (reference sequence). V was pared by 3 bases and J by 4 bases, with 17 bases between. The CDR3 sequence is 15 residues long. The CDR3 loop reads CAWSAQGRGSDTQYF. In DNA, the CDR3 is TGTGCCTGGAGCGCTCAGGGGAGGGGTTCAGATACGCAGTATTTT. The whole variable domain, remainder taken from reference TRBV30 and TRBJ2-3, is SQTIHQWPATLVQPVGSPLSLECTVEGTSNPNLYWYRQAAGRGLQLLFYSVGIGQISSEVPQNLSASRPQDRQFILSSKKLLLSDSGFYLCAWSAQGRGSDTQYFGPGTRLTVL.

The chain combines TRBV6-5 with TRBJ2-7; D gene uncertain. V lost 5 bases, J lost 3 bases, and 11 bases lay in between. The CDR3 covers 13 residues. CDR1 is MNHEY, CDR2 SVGAGI, per germline. CDR3 loop: CASSPGVGYEQYF. CDR3 DNA: TGTGCCAGCAGTCCGGGTGTAGGCTACGAGCAGTACTTC.

This clone occurred once. The chain combines TRBV2 with TRBJ2-1; no reliable D call. The ends were cut back, 4 bases at V and 8 bases at J, with 6 bases in the middle. This CDR3 comprises 11 residues. Germline V gene data show CDR1 as SNHLY and CDR2 as FYNNEI. CDR3: CASSVGDEQFF. The CDR3 nucleotides are TGTGCCAGCAGTGTTGGAGATGAGCAGTTCTTC.

The chain combines TRBV27 with TRBJ1-2; D ambiguous. Between the trimmed V and J ends, which lost 0 bases and 4 bases, there was a span of 24 bases. CDR1 and CDR2 (germline): MNHEY, SMNVEV (reference sequence). This CDR3 spans 19 amino acids. CDR3 nucleotides: TGTGCCAGCAGTTTATCGGGCCTTACGGCTAGCATCCCTTTCTATGGCTACACCTTC. This sequence encodes CASSLSGLTASIPFYGYTF.

This chain links TRBV5-1 with TRBJ2-1; 8 bases are a match to TRBD1. J was trimmed by 3 bases and V by 7 bases; bases with no gene match: 9. The CDR3 totals 15 residues. CDR1 SGHRS and CDR2 YFSETQ come from the germline V gene. Here the CDR3 DNA reads TGCGCCAGCTCAGGGGGCTCGTCTAACTACAATGAGCAGTTCTTC. Translating gives CASSGGSSNYNEQFF.

The rearrangement joins TRBV5-4 to TRBJ2-1; TRBD2 aligns across 12 bases. CDR1 is SGHNT and CDR2 is YYREEE in the germline V gene (reference sequence). V dropped 3 bases and J dropped 0; count of bases not matched to a gene: 10. The CDR3 spans 19 residues. CDR3 sequence reads: CASSSPGLAGGSSYNEQFF. CDR3 nucleotide sequence: TGTGCCAGCAGCTCTCCGGGACTAGCGGGTGGGAGCTCCTACAATGAGCAGTTCTTC.

The rearrangement uses TRBV27 and TRBJ1-5, with D perhaps TRBD1 (5 bases). Trimming pared 8 bases from V and 0 bases from J, leaving 11 bases between. Germline CDR1 MNHEY, CDR2 SMNVEV (reference sequence). The CDR3 contains 14 residues. This CDR3 reads CASQDSFSNQPQHF. The CDR3 DNA reads TGTGCCAGCCAAGACAGTTTTAGCAATCAGCCCCAGCATTTT.

This clone was observed a handful of times. The junction departs from germline at one end; a sequencing error may be responsible. V usage is TRBV7-7 and J usage is TRBJ2-4; the match to TRBD1 covers 10 bases. CDR1 is SSHAT and CDR2 is FNYEAQ in the germline V gene (reference sequence). This CDR3 is 17 amino acids long. The CDR3 region is CASSSRQGANCSDIQYF. Here the CDR3 DNA reads TGTGCTAGCAGCAGCCGACAGGGGGCGAATTGTAGTGACATTCAGTACTTC.

V and J are TRBV11-2 and TRBJ2-1; 10 bases are shared with TRBD2. Germline V gene lookup returns CDR1 SGHAT and CDR2 FQNNGV. CDR3 length: 17 residues. The V gene end was trimmed by 2 bases and the J gene end by 3 bases; junction bases not matched to a gene: 7. CDR3 DNA sequence: TGTGCCAGCAGCTTACGTGGTCTAGCGGGGGACTACAATGAGCAGTTCTTC. Amino acids: CASSLRGLAGDYNEQFF.

The chain couples TRBV29-1 to TRBJ2-1, with 16 bases matching TRBD2. Germline lookup yields CDR1 SQVTM and CDR2 ANQGSEA. CDR3 length: 15 amino acids. J gave up 10 bases and V 4 bases, and 7 bases lay outside the gene matches. The chain's CDR3 is CSVVEPGLAGGEQFF. For the CDR3, the DNA is TGCAGCGTTGTCGAGCCGGGACTAGCGGGAGGGGAGCAGTTCTTC.

The chain employs TRBV5-1 and TRBJ2-7; D is undetermined. V was shortened by 4 bases and J by 4 bases, with 12 bases between the two germline ends. Germline values: CDR1 SGHRS, CDR2 YFSETQ. The length of the CDR3 is 13 residues. The CDR3 DNA is TGCGCCAGCAGCCCGGGTATCGGGTACGAGCAGTACTTC. As protein: CASSPGIGYEQYF.

The chain combines TRBV19 with TRBJ2-5; 9 nucleotides align to TRBD1. V lost 9 bases to trimming and J lost 4 bases; unmatched junction nucleotides: 3. The germline gives CDR1 LNHDA, CDR2 SQIVND (reference sequence). CDR3 length: 12 residues. CDR3 coding DNA: TGTGCCAGCCGGGGACAGGGAGAGACCCAGTACTTC. It yields the protein CASRGQGETQYF. The complete variable domain, with remaining parts taken from reference TRBV19 and TRBJ2-5, reads DGGITQSPKYLFRKEGQNVTLSCEQNLNHDAMYWYRQDPGQGLRLIYYSQIVNDFQKGDIAEGYSVSREKKESFPLTVTSAQKNPTAFYLCASRGQGETQYFGPGTRLLVL.

In this sample, this clone turned up once. This rearrangement joins TRBV15 to TRBJ2-1, with D tentatively TRBD1 (5 bases). The V gene lost 0 bases and the J gene lost 12 bases, with 12 bases spanning the gap. Germline CDR1 LNHNV, CDR2 YYDKDF (reference sequence). This CDR3 contains 13 residues. The CDR3 sequence: CATSRDVQGGQFF. The CDR3 region has the DNA TGTGCCACCAGCAGAGATGTCCAGGGTGGGCAGTTCTTC.

In its sample, this clone was seen once. The chain has TRBV6-1 and TRBJ1-5; TRBD1 matches at 8 bases. The ends lost 4 bases at V and 4 bases at J; junction bases unmatched: 6. This CDR3 contains 15 residues. Germline CDR1 reads MNHNS; CDR2 reads SASEGT. The CDR3 spells CASSAGQGLNQPQHF. CDR3 sequence (DNA): TGTGCCAGCAGTGCCGGACAGGGATTAAATCAGCCCCAGCATTTT.

This rearrangement joins TRBV4-1 to TRBJ2-5; 8 bases line up with TRBD1. V dropped 4 bases and J dropped 5; count of bases not matched to a gene: 9. The CDR3 runs to 15 residues. Germline CDR1 is MGHRA and CDR2 is YSYEKL. The CDR3 region is CASSLLQGARETQYF. The CDR3, as DNA: TGCGCCAGCAGCCTGCTCCAGGGGGCCAGGGAGACCCAGTACTTC.

This chain links TRBV7-8 with TRBJ2-5; D perhaps matches TRBD2 (6 bases). Trimming took off 5 bases at V and 5 bases at J, with 18 bases between the two ends. The germline gives CDR1 SGHVS, CDR2 FQNEAQ. CDR3 length: 15 amino acids. In nucleotides, the CDR3 is TGTGCCAGCAGCAGACGGGTGACGGGAGATGAGACCCAGTACTTC. It codes for CASSRRVTGDETQYF.

In nucleotides, the CDR3 is TGTGCCAGCAGGGTACAGGGAGATGAGCAGTTCTTC. This translates into CASRVQGDEQFF. The chain couples TRBV6-1 to TRBJ2-1, with D possibly TRBD1 on 6 matching bases. Germline lookup yields CDR1 MNHNS and CDR2 SASEGT. V dropped 6 bases and J dropped 8 bases, with 11 bases sitting between them. This CDR3 region has 12 residues.

A word on this clone: A junction boundary mismatches the germline segment, possibly from a read error. The sample carries other DNA sequences with the same CDR3. The chain employs TRBV5-4 and TRBJ2-6, with TRBD2 matching over 15 bases. Per germline, CDR1 SGHNT and CDR2 YYREEE (reference sequence). The CDR3 is 19 residues long. The DNA for the CDR3 is TGTGCCAGCAGCCCGGGACTAGCGGGAGGCAGCTCTGGAGCCAACGTCCTGACTTTC. Translation: CASSPGLAGGSSGANVLTF.

The chain combines TRBV13 with TRBJ2-1; D may be TRBD1 (6 bases). V gave up 0 bases and J gave up 6 bases, with 12 bases separating them. The germline V gene encodes CDR1 PRHDT and CDR2 FYEKMQ (reference sequence). CDR3 size: 15 residues. The CDR3 bases are TGTGCCAGCAGCTTAGGATTACAGGGCGGCAATGAGCAGTTCTTC. It is translated as CASSLGLQGGNEQFF. The entire variable domain, with the rest obtained from reference TRBV13 and TRBJ2-1, is as follows: AAGVIQSPRHLIKEKRETATLKCYPIPRHDTVYWYQQGPGQDPQFLISFYEKMQSDKGSIPDRFSAQQFSDYHSELNMSSLELGDSALYFCASSLGLQGGNEQFFGPGTRLTVL.

A single count supports this clone. Additional DNA sequences in this sample encode the identical CDR3. The genes are TRBV2 and TRBJ2-1; TRBD2 matches 14 bases. There are 16 residues in the CDR3. CDR1 is SNHLY, CDR2 FYNNEI, per germline. With V trimmed by 6 bases and J by 1 base, 2 bases remained unmatched. CDR3 residues: CASSGTSGSSYNEQFF. As DNA, the CDR3 is TGTGCCAGCAGCGGGACTAGCGGGAGTTCCTACAATGAGCAGTTCTTC.

The rearrangement uses TRBV28 and TRBJ2-3, with 15 bases lining up with TRBD2. The length of the CDR3 is 15 residues. V trimming: 4 bases; J trimming: 9 bases; junction bases outside the gene matches: 5. Germline V gene sequence: CDR1 MDHEN, CDR2 SYDVKM. The CDR3: CASSSWTSGRGTQYF. The CDR3 nucleotides read TGTGCCAGCAGTTCCTGGACTAGCGGGAGGGGCACGCAGTATTTT.

Only one count was recorded for this clone. The CDR3 nucleotides are TGTGCCAGCAGCGCTGGGAGGGGGGACTACGAGCAGTACTTC. It specifies CASSAGRGDYEQYF. V is TRBV9 and J is TRBJ2-7; a weak D match, TRBD2 (7 bases). In germline, CDR1 is SGDLS, CDR2 YYNGEE. V lost 3 bases and J lost 3, with 13 bases in between. This CDR3 comprises 14 residues.

This clone came up once. The chain recombines TRBV4-3 with TRBJ2-2, with 11 nucleotides matching TRBD2. The J segment lost 5 bases and the V segment lost 0 bases, leaving 8 bases of the junction unmatched. The V gene's germline CDR1 is LGHNA and CDR2 YSLEER. The CDR3 runs to 18 residues. The CDR3 DNA follows: TGCGCCAGCAGCCAAGAAGTCACTAGCGGGAGTCGAACCGGGGAGCTGTTTTTT. It yields the protein CASSQEVTSGSRTGELFF.

The CDR3 DNA is TGTGCCAGCAGCCGCCGGGGGAGAACTGAAGCTTTCTTT. Protein: CASSRRGRTEAFF. The rearrangement uses TRBV5-6 and TRBJ1-1; tentative D call: TRBD1 (5 bases). The V gene's germline CDR1 is SGHDT and CDR2 YYEEEE. The ends were cut back, 4 bases at V and 5 bases at J, with 12 bases in the middle. The length of the CDR3 is 13 residues.

V is TRBV19 and J is TRBJ2-5, with TRBD1 identical over 11 bases. The CDR3 is 15 residues long. Germline values: CDR1 LNHDA, CDR2 SQIVND (reference sequence). After removal of 4 bases from V and 3 bases from J, the junction contained 4 bases not matched to a gene. CDR3 in DNA: TGTGCCAGTAGTAACTGGGGACAGGGGGAAGAGACCCAGTACTTC. Its protein is CASSNWGQGEETQYF. The variable domain in full, completed from reference TRBV19 and TRBJ2-5, reads DGGITQSPKYLFRKEGQNVTLSCEQNLNHDAMYWYRQDPGQGLRLIYYSQIVNDFQKGDIAEGYSVSREKKESFPLTVTSAQKNPTAFYLCASSNWGQGEETQYFGPGTRLLVL.

The V and J genes are TRBV5-1 and TRBJ2-7; D is uncertain. The ends were cut back, 0 bases at V and 0 bases at J, with 7 bases in the middle. The CDR3 consists of 14 residues. Germline CDR1 is SGHRS and CDR2 is YFSETQ. The CDR3 sequence is CASSLALSSYEQYF. CDR3 in DNA: TGCGCCAGCAGCTTGGCCCTGAGCTCCTACGAGCAGTACTTC.